The next 21 T cell receptor beta chains were all read from a single sample in a study of blood T cell repertoires in COVID-19. The repertoire was sequenced with immunoSEQ multiplex PCR; TCRdb's copy has only in-frame clones and lacks some. The sample comprises around 190,000 clones, around 80% of which are singletons, and 12% rests with the top ten. Source material: peripheral blood. These receptor sequences come from a woman aged 45-59 years with acute or convalescent COVID-19.

This chain links TRBV5-1 with TRBJ2-3, with TRBD2 identical over 7 bases. Germline V gene data show CDR1 as SGHRS and CDR2 as YFSETQ. The CDR3 runs 15 residues. V dropped 0 bases and J dropped 3; count of bases not matched to a gene: 4. CDR3 sequence: CASSLAPGGTDTQYF. CDR3 in DNA: TGCGCCAGCAGCTTGGCCCCGGGGGGAACAGATACGCAGTATTTT.

This clone was observed a handful of times. CDR3 protein: CASSSAGGADTQYF. The CDR3 DNA is TGTGCCAGCAGCTCCGCAGGGGGCGCAGATACGCAGTATTTT. The chain uses TRBV7-2 and TRBJ2-3, with TRBD1 matching 8 bases. Germline V CDR1 and CDR2: SGHTA, FQGNSA. The ends lost 4 bases at V and 4 bases at J; junction bases unmatched: 4. There are 14 residues in the CDR3.

This chain connects TRBV6-5 to TRBJ1-6, with TRBD1 matching over 10 bases. This CDR3 is 14 amino acids long. Germline trimming cut 10 bases from V and 9 bases from J; bases unmatched to any gene: 9. The germline CDR1 and CDR2 sequences are MNHEY and SVGAGI. The DNA for the CDR3 is TGTGCCACCGCTCCCGGGACAGGGGTTTCACCCCTCCACTTT. This encodes CATAPGTGVSPLHF.

The J gene is TRBJ2-3, the V gene TRBV7-2, with D maybe TRBD2 (5 bases). V gave up 1 base and J gave up 4 bases, with 12 bases separating them. CDR1 is SGHTA, CDR2 FQGNSA, per germline. The CDR3 totals 15 residues. The CDR3 is CASSLVPGMADTQYF. CDR3 DNA sequence: TGTGCCAGCAGCTTAGTGCCGGGAATGGCAGATACGCAGTATTTT.

This clone was observed a handful of times. The chain couples TRBV11-3 to TRBJ2-2; D is unclear. This CDR3 spans 14 amino acids. The germline V and J ends were trimmed by 3 bases and 4 bases, with 9 bases remaining between them. CDR1 is SGHNT and CDR2 is YENEEA in the germline V gene. The CDR3 DNA follows: TGTGCCAGCAGCTTTTCGTCGAGCACCGGGGAGCTGTTTTTT. This gives the protein CASSFSSSTGELFF. Full variable domain (missing parts from reference TRBV11-3 and TRBJ2-2): EAGVVQSPRYKIIEKKQPVAFWCNPISGHNTLYWYLQNLGQGPELLIRYENEEAVDDSQLPKDRFSAERLKGVDSTLKIQPAELGDSAVYLCASSFSSSTGELFFGEGSRLTVL.

This clone was detected once. This chain links TRBV5-1 with TRBJ2-5, with TRBD1 matching over 8 bases. Germline V lookup: CDR1 SGHRS, CDR2 YFSETQ. Trimming at V came to 4 bases and at J to 7 bases, leaving 6 bases not matched to a gene. The CDR3 has 13 residues. The CDR3 DNA reads TGCGCCAGCAGCATACTCGACAGGGGGACCCAGTACTTC. It translates to CASSILDRGTQYF. The full variable domain, completed using reference TRBV5-1 and TRBJ2-5, is KAGVTQTPRYLIKTRGQQVTLSCSPISGHRSVSWYQQTPGQGLQFLFEYFSETQRNKGNFPGRFSGRQFSNSRSEMNVSTLELGDSALYLCASSILDRGTQYFGPGTRLLVL.

This clone has only a few counts. This chain joins TRBV27 and TRBJ1-2; D gene unclear. Germline CDR1 MNHEY, CDR2 SMNVEV (reference sequence). V was trimmed by 3 bases and J by 5 bases, leaving 13 bases between them. This CDR3 region has 14 residues. The chain's CDR3 is CASSFAGTRYGYTF. The CDR3 nucleotides read TGTGCCAGCAGTTTTGCGGGTACGCGATATGGCTACACCTTC.

The V call is TRBV27, the J call TRBJ1-6; tentative D call: TRBD1 (5 bases). Germline CDR1 MNHEY, CDR2 SMNVEV (reference sequence). The CDR3 is 14 residues long. V was clipped by 5 bases and J by 7 bases, with 12 bases between them. The CDR3 here is CASSPQGTNSPLHF. The CDR3 DNA follows: TGTGCCAGCAGTCCGCAGGGTACCAATTCACCCCTCCACTTT.

This clone was observed a handful of times. V gene TRBV19 combines with J gene TRBJ1-2; possibly TRBD1 for D (6 bases). Germline assignment: CDR1 LNHDA and CDR2 SQIVND (reference sequence). This CDR3 is 15 amino acids long. Trimming took off 5 bases at V and 8 bases at J, with 21 bases between the two ends. CDR3 sequence reads: CASSPNPGQKGGYTF. CDR3 DNA: TGTGCCAGTAGTCCTAACCCGGGACAAAAAGGAGGCTACACCTTC.

The CDR3 nucleotides are TGTGCCAGCAGGAGACAGGGGGGGTCCTACGAGCAGTACTTC. Its translation: CASRRQGGSYEQYF. V gene TRBV28 combines with J gene TRBJ2-7; 9 bases align to TRBD1. The CDR3 length is 14 residues. Germline V gene lookup returns CDR1 MDHEN and CDR2 SYDVKM. V shed 6 bases, J shed 1 base, and the junction held 4 bases outside the gene matches.

V usage is TRBV28 and J usage is TRBJ1-3; TRBD1 might be the D (5 bases). This CDR3 contains 15 residues. V was clipped by 8 bases and J by 0 bases, with 14 bases between them. In germline, CDR1 is MDHEN, CDR2 SYDVKM. The CDR3 nucleotides are TGTGCCAGCTGGGATACAGGCTCCTCTGGAAACACCATATATTTT. This encodes CASWDTGSSGNTIYF.

The rearrangement links TRBV10-3 to TRBJ2-7; 8 nucleotides line up with TRBD2. The length of the CDR3 is 16 residues. The germline CDR1 and CDR2 sequences are ENHRY and SYGVKD. With 3 bases clipped from V and 0 bases from J, the junction kept 7 bases outside the gene matches. CDR3 residues: CAISDAMAGGSYEQYF. As DNA, the CDR3 is TGTGCCATCAGTGACGCGATGGCGGGGGGCTCCTACGAGCAGTACTTC.

The rearrangement links TRBV5-1 to TRBJ2-7; D might be TRBD1 (5 bases). The CDR3 runs to 12 residues. The V and J ends lost 0 bases and 12 bases respectively, with 13 bases between them. Germline CDR1 SGHRS, CDR2 YFSETQ. The CDR3 DNA is TGCGCCAGCAGCTTGGCTGGCAGGGCACCGTACTTC. Its translation is CASSLAGRAPYF.

The CDR3 nucleotides are TGTGCCAGCAGACCTGGGGGGACAGGGGCATCTAATGAGCAGTTCTTC. Residues: CASRPGGTGASNEQFF. V and J are TRBV7-9 and TRBJ2-1, with TRBD1 matching over 10 bases. This CDR3 comprises 16 residues. Germline assignment: CDR1 SEHNR and CDR2 FQNEAQ (reference sequence). V trimming: 6 bases; J trimming: 7 bases; junction bases outside the gene matches: 12.

V is TRBV4-3 and J is TRBJ2-1; 9 positions match TRBD1. CDR3 size: 15 residues. Germline trimming cut 0 bases from V and 7 bases from J; bases unmatched to any gene: 4. CDR1 and CDR2 (germline): LGHNA, YSLEER. The CDR3 region has the DNA TGCGCCAGCAGCCAAGATACGGGACAGGGTAATGAGCAGTTCTTC. It translates to CASSQDTGQGNEQFF.

The chain combines TRBV6-1 with TRBJ1-6; 11 nucleotides agree with TRBD1. The V and J ends lost 4 bases and 7 bases, in that order; junction bases with no gene match: 9. Germline V CDR1 and CDR2: MNHNS, SASEGT. The CDR3 sequence is 17 residues long. The CDR3 region is CASSVWTGGVGNSPLHF. CDR3 in DNA: TGTGCCAGCAGTGTATGGACAGGGGGCGTCGGGAATTCACCCCTCCACTTT.

J is TRBJ1-1 and V is TRBV7-2, with D hard to call. This CDR3 has 14 amino acids. CDR1 is SGHTA and CDR2 is FQGNSA in the germline V gene. The germline V and J ends were trimmed by 4 bases and 1 base, with 10 bases remaining between them. CDR3 nucleotide sequence: TGTGCCAGCAGCTCCTTTACAAGGAACACTGAAGCTTTCTTT. Amino acid sequence: CASSSFTRNTEAFF.

V usage is TRBV3-1 (or the pseudogene TRBV3-2) and J usage is TRBJ1-1; no definite D call. V was clipped by 1 base and J by 5 bases, with 14 bases between them. The germline V gene encodes CDR1 LGHDT and CDR2 YNNKEL (reference sequence). The CDR3 runs 15 residues. The CDR3 nucleotides read TGTGCCAGCAGCCAAGGCCTAGGGAGGCAAACTGAAGCTTTCTTT. Its protein product is CASSQGLGRQTEAFF.

This chain connects TRBV5-1 to TRBJ1-1; the D is unclear. Deletions cut 4 bases from V and 4 bases from J, with 8 bases between. Germline V CDR1 and CDR2: SGHRS, YFSETQ. This CDR3 contains 12 residues. DNA for the CDR3: TGCGCCAGCAGCCCTGGGCGCACTGAAGCTTTCTTT. Translated, it gives CASSPGRTEAFF.

This clone was recorded a few times. This rearrangement joins TRBV6-1 to TRBJ2-3; 7 nucleotides match TRBD2. The CDR3 consists of 19 residues. Trimming cost V 4 bases and J 3 bases; bases outside gene matches: 19. Per germline, CDR1 MNHNS and CDR2 SASEGT. The CDR3 protein is CASSVLMGGGRSGTDTQYF. CDR3 coding DNA: TGTGCCAGCAGTGTGCTTATGGGGGGAGGGCGTTCGGGAACAGATACGCAGTATTTT.

This rearrangement joins TRBV5-8 to TRBJ2-1; maybe TRBD2 (5 bases). V was trimmed by 1 base and J by 4 bases, leaving 12 bases between them. CDR3 length: 15 residues. CDR1 and CDR2 (germline): SGHTS, YDEGEE. The CDR3: CASSLHRDPYNEQFF. Here the CDR3 DNA reads TGTGCCAGCAGCTTGCACCGGGATCCTTACAATGAGCAGTTCTTC. The complete variable domain, with remaining parts taken from reference TRBV5-8 and TRBJ2-1, reads EAGVTQSPTHLIKTRGQQATLRCSPISGHTSVYWYQQALGLGLQFLLWYDEGEERNRGNFPPRFSGRQFPNYSSELNVNALELEDSALYLCASSLHRDPYNEQFFGPGTRLTVL.